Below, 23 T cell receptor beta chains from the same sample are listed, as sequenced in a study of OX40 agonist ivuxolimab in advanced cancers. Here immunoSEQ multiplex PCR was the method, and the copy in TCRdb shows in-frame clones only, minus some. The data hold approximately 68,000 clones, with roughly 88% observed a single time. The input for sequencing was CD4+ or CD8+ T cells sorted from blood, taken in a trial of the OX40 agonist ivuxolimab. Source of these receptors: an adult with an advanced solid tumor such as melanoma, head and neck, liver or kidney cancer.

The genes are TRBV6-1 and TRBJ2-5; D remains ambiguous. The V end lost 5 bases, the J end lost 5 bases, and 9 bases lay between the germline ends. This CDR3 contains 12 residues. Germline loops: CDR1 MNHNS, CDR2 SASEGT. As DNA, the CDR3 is TGTGCCAGCAGTCCCCTTGGGGAGACCCAGTACTTC. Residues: CASSPLGETQYF.

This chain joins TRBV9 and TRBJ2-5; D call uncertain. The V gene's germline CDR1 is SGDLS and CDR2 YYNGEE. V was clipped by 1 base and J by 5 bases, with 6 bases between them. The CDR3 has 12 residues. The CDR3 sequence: CASSVFGETQYF. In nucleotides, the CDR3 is TGTGCCAGCAGCGTATTCGGCGAGACCCAGTACTTC.

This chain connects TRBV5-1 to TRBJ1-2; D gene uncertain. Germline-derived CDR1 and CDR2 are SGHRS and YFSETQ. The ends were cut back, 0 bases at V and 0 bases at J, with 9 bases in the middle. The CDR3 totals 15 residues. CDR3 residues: CASSLAVASNYGYTF. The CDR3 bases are TGCGCCAGCAGCTTGGCCGTGGCTTCTAACTATGGCTACACCTTC.

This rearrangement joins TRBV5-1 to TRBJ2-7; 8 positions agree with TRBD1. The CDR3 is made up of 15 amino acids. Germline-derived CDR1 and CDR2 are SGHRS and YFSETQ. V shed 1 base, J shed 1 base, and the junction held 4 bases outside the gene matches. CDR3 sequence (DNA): TGCGCCAGCAGCTTGTTCGACAGGGGTTCCTACGAGCAGTACTTC. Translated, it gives CASSLFDRGSYEQYF.

CDR3 nucleotides: TGCGCCAGCACATCTGGGGCAGACCCCCTTTGGGGCGGGGAGCTGTTTTTT. Translation: CASTSGADPLWGGELFF. V and J are TRBV5-1 and TRBJ2-2; TRBD1 is a possible D gene (5 bases). This CDR3 is built from 17 residues. The V and J ends lost 6 bases and 7 bases respectively, with 25 bases between them. Germline loops: CDR1 SGHRS, CDR2 YFSETQ.

Here the CDR3 DNA reads TGTGCCAGCAGTTACGACGGAGTCCATCAGCCCCAGCATTTT. Its translation: CASSYDGVHQPQHF. The gene calls are TRBV6-6 and TRBJ1-5, with D hard to call. The germline V gene encodes CDR1 MNHNY and CDR2 SVGAGI (reference sequence). The length of the CDR3 is 14 residues. V was pared by 2 bases and J by 5 bases, with 10 bases between.

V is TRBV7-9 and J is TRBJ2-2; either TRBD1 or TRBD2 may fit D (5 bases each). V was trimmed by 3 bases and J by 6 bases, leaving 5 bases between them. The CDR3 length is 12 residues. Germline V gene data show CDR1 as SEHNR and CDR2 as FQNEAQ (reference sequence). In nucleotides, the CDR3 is TGTGCCAGCAGCTTGGGGGCCGGGGAGCTGTTTTTT. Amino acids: CASSLGAGELFF.

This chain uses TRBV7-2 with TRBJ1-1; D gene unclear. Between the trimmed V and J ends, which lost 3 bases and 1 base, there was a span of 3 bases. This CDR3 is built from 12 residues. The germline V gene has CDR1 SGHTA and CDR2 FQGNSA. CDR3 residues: CASSFRNTEAFF. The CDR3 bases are TGTGCCAGCAGCTTCAGGAACACTGAAGCTTTCTTT.

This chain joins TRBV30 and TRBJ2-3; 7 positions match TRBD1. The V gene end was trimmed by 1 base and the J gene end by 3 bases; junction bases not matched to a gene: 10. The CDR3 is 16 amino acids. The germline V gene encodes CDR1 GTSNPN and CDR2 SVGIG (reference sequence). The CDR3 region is CAWSDKGGGETDTQYF. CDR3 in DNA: TGTGCCTGGAGTGACAAAGGGGGCGGTGAGACAGATACGCAGTATTTT.

CDR3 sequence (DNA): TGTGCCAGCAGTTTGAGTTTGCGATTAAGCTCCTACAATGAGCAGTTCTTC. This translates into CASSLSLRLSSYNEQFF. V usage is TRBV28 and J usage is TRBJ2-1, with D uncertain. The CDR3 length is 17 residues. CDR1 is MDHEN and CDR2 is SYDVKM in the germline V gene. V dropped 3 bases and J dropped 0 bases, with 15 bases sitting between them. Full variable domain (outside the CDR3, taken from reference TRBV28 and TRBJ2-1): DVKVTQSSRYLVKRTGEKVFLECVQDMDHENMFWYRQDPGLGLRLIYFSYDVKMKEKGDIPEGYSVSREKKERFSLILESASTNQTSMYLCASSLSLRLSSYNEQFFGPGTRLTVL.

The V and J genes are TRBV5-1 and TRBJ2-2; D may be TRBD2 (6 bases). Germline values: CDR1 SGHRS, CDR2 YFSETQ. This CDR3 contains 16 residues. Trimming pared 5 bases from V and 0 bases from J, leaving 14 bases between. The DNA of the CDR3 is TGCGCCAGCAGGACCCAGCGGGTGGCGAACACCGGGGAGCTGTTTTTT. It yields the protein CASRTQRVANTGELFF.

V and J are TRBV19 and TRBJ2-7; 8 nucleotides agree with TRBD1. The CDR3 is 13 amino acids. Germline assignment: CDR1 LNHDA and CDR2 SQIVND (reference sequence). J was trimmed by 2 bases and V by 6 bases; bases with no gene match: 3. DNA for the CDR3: TGTGCCAGTAGACGGACAGGGACCTACGAGCAGTACTTC. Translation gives CASRRTGTYEQYF.

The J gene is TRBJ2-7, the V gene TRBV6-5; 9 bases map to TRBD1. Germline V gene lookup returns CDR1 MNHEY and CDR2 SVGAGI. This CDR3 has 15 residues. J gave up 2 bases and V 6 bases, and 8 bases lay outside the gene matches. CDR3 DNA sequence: TGTGCCAGCAGGAGCGCCGGGACAGGGACCTACGAGCAGTACTTC. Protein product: CASRSAGTGTYEQYF.

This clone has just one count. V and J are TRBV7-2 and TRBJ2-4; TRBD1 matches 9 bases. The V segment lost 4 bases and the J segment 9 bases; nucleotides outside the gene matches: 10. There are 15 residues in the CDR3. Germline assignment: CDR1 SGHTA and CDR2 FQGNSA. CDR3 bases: TGTGCCAGCAGCTCCGATAACAGGGGGCGAGGCATTCAGTACTTC. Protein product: CASSSDNRGRGIQYF.

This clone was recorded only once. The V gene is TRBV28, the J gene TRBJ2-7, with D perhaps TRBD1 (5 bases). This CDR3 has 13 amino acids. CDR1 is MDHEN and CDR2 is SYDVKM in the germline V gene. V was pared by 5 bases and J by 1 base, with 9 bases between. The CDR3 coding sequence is TGTGCCAGCAGTAATCCAGGGTCCTACGAGCAGTACTTC. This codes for CASSNPGSYEQYF. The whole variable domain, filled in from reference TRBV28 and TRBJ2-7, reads DVKVTQSSRYLVKRTGEKVFLECVQDMDHENMFWYRQDPGLGLRLIYFSYDVKMKEKGDIPEGYSVSREKKERFSLILESASTNQTSMYLCASSNPGSYEQYFGPGTRLTVT.

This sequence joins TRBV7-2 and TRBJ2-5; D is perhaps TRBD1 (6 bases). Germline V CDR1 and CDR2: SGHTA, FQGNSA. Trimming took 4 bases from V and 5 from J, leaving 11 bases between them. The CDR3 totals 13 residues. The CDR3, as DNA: TGTGCCAGCAGCTCACAGGGCTTCGAGACCCAGTACTTC. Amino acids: CASSSQGFETQYF.

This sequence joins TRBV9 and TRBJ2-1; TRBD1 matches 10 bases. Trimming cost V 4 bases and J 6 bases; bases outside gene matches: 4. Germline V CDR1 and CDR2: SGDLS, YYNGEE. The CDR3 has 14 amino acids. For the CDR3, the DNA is TGTGCCAGCAGCCATGGACAGGGGGGCAATGAGCAGTTCTTC. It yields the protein CASSHGQGGNEQFF.

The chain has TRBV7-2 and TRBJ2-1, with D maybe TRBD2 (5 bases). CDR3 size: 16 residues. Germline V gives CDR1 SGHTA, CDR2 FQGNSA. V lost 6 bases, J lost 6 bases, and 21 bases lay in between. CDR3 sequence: CASRPATQLRGNEQFF. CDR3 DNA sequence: TGTGCCAGCAGACCAGCGACCCAACTACGGGGCAATGAGCAGTTCTTC.

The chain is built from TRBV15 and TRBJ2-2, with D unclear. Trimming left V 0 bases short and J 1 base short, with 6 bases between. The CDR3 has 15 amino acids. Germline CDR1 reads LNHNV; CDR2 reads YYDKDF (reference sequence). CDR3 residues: CATSRERLNTGELFF. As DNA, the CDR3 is TGTGCCACCAGCAGAGAAAGACTGAACACCGGGGAGCTGTTTTTT.

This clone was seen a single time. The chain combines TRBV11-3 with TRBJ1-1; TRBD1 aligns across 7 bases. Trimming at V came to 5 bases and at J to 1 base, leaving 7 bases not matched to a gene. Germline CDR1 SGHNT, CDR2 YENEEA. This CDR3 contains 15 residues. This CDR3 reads CASSPAWTGNTEAFF. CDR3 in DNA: TGTGCCAGCAGCCCCGCATGGACAGGGAACACTGAAGCTTTCTTT.

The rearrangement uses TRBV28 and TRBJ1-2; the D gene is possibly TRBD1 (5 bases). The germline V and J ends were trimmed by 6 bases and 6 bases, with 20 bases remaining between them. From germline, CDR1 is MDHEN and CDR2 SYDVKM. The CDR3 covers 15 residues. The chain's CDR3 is CASRGIRWGYDGYTF. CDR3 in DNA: TGTGCCAGCAGAGGGATCAGGTGGGGGTACGATGGCTACACCTTC.

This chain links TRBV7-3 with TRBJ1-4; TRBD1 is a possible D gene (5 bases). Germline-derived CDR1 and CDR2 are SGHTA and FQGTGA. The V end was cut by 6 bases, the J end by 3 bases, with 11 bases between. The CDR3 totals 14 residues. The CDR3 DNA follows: TGTGCCAGCAGGCGGGGCGCCGCTAATGAAAAACTGTTTTTT. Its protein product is CASRRGAANEKLFF.

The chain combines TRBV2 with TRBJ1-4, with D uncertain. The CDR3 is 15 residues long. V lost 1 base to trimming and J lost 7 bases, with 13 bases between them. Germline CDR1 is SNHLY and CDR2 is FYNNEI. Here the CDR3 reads CASSEVKGRVEKLFF. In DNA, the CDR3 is TGTGCCAGCAGTGAAGTAAAAGGGAGAGTTGAAAAACTGTTTTTT.